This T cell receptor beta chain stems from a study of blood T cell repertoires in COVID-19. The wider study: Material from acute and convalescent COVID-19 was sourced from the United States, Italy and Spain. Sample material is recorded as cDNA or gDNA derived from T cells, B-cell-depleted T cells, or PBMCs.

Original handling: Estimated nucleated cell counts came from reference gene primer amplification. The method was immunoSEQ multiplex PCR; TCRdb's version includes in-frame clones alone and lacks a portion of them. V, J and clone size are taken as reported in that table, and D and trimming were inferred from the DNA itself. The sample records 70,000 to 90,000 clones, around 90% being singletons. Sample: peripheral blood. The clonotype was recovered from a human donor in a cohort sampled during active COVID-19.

As DNA, the CDR3 is TGTGCCAGCAGCCCTCGGACTAGCGGTTACAATGAGCAGTTCTTC. Translating gives CASSPRTSGYNEQFF. The chain combines TRBV7-2 with TRBJ2-1, with 10 bases fitting TRBD2. V dropped 5 bases and J dropped 4; count of bases not matched to a gene: 5. The CDR3 is 15 amino acids. The germline gives CDR1 SGHTA, CDR2 FQGNSA.